This T cell receptor beta chain emerged from a study of shared clonotypes between healthy human individuals. Findings and limits, study-wide: The authors expected sequencing depth to affect clonotype sharing among donors. Researchers sampled only blood; tissue repertoires likely differ.

CDR1 is SNHLY, CDR2 FYNNEI, per germline. CDR3 length: 16 residues. After removal of 2 bases from V and 7 bases from J, the junction contained 11 bases not matched to a gene. Remarks on this clone: Its antigen is as yet unknown.

Each PCR replicate from the sorted subsets contained about 180 ng DNA, which is about 31,000 T cell genomes. Only in-frame clones appear in the TCRdb table, and some are missing; sequencing was by immunoSEQ multiplex PCR. This sample yields 2 million or so clones, of which 85% to 95% are seen a single time; 0.1% to 0.15% belongs to the top ten. CD4+ cells yielded CD45RA+ naive and CD45RA-negative memory subsets. The sample taken for sequencing was naive CD4+ T cells sorted from blood. Subset noted: CD45RA+ positively selected. V gene TRBV2 combines with J gene TRBJ2-7, with 10 bases lining up with TRBD1. The TCR was taken from a man aged 18-30 years in good health. CDR3 DNA sequence: TGTGCCAGCAGTGAATGGGCAGGGACAGGGGCCCTGGAGCAGTACTTC. This translates into CASSEWAGTGALEQYF.